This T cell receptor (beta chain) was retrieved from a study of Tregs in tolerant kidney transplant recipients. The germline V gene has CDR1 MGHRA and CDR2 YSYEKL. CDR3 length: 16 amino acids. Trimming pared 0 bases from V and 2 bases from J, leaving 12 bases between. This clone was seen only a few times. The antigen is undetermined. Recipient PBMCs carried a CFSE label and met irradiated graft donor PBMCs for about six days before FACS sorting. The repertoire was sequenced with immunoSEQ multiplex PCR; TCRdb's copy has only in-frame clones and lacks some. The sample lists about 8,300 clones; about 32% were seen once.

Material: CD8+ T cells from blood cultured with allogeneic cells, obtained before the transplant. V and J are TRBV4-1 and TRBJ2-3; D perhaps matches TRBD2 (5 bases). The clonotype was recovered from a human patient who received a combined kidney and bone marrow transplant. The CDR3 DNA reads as TGCGCCAGCAGCCAAGATACGGGGTTATCCACAGATACGCAGTATTTT. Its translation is CASSQDTGLSTDTQYF.